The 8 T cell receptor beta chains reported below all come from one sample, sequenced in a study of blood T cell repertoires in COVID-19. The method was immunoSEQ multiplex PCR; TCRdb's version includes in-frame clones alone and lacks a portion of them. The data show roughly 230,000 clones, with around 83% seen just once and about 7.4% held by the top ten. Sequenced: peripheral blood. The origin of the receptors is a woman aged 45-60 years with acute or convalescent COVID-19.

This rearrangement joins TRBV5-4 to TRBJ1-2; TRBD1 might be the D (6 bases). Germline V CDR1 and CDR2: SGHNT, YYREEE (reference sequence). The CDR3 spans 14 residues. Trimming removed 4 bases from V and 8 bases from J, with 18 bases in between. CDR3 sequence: CASSRGKGEMGYTF. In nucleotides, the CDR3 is TGTGCCAGCAGCCGAGGGAAGGGGGAGATGGGCTACACCTTC.

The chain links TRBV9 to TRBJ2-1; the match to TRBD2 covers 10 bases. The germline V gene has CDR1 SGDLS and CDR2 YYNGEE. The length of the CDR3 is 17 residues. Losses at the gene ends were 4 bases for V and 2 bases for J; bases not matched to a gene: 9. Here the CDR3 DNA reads TGTGCCAGCAGCCCCCGACTAGCGGGCGACCCCTACAATGAGCAGTTCTTC. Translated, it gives CASSPRLAGDPYNEQFF.

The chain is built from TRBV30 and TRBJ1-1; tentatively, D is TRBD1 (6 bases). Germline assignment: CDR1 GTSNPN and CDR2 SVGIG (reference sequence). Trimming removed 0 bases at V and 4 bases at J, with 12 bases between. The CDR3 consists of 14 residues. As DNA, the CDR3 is TGTGCCTGGAGTGTAAAACAGGGAAGCACTGAAGCTTTCTTT. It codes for CAWSVKQGSTEAFF.

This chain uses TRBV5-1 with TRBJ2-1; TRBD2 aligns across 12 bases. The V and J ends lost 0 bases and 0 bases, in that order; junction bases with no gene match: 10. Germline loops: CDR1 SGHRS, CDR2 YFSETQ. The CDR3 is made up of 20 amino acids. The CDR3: CASSLARGTSGSSSYNEQFF. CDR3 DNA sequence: TGCGCCAGCAGCTTGGCCCGCGGGACTAGCGGGTCCAGCTCCTACAATGAGCAGTTCTTC.

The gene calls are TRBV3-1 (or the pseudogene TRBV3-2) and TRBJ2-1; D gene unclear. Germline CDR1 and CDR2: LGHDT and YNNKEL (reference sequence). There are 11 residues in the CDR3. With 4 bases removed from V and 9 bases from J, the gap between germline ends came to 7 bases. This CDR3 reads CASSLSGEQFF. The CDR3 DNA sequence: TGTGCCAGCAGCCTTAGTGGTGAGCAGTTCTTC.

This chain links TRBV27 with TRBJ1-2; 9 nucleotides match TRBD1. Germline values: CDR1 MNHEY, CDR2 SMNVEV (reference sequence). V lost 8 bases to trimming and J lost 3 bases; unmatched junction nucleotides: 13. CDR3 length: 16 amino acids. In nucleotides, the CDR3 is TGTGCCAGCGGCCTAAACCCGGGACAGGGACACTATGGCTACACCTTC. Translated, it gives CASGLNPGQGHYGYTF.

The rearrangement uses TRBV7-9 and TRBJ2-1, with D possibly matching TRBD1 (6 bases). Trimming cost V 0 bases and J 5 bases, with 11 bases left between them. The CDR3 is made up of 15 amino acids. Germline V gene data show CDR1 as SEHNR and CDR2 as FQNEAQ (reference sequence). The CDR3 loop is CASSLALGGDNEQFF. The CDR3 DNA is TGTGCCAGCAGCTTAGCGCTAGGGGGAGACAATGAGCAGTTCTTC.

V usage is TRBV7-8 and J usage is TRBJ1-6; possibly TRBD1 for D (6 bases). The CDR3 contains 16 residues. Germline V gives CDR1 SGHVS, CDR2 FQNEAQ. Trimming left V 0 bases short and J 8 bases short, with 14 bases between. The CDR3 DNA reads TGTGCCAGCAGCTTAGCCCGCACAGGGTCTGATTCACCCCTCCACTTT. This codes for CASSLARTGSDSPLHF.